This T cell receptor (beta chain) was sequenced during a study of T cells in women clearing cervical HPV infection. CDR1 LGHDT and CDR2 YNNKEL come from the germline V gene (reference sequence). V shed 2 bases, J shed 5 bases, and the junction held 3 bases outside the gene matches. The CDR3 is 14 amino acids. A note on this clone: The read is 3 residues too short to cover the CDR3 end, so that end is filled in from the germline J gene.

All participants had a single incident cervical HPV16 infection, and prevalent HPV16 infections were excluded. Method: immunoSEQ multiplex PCR; TCRdb's copy keeps in-frame clones and lacks some. This sample's clone table lists some 26,000 clones. This clonotype was obtained from a woman between 18 and 75 years old with a cervical HPV16 infection that either progressed to CIN3+ or cleared (not recorded which). V gene TRBV3-1 (or the pseudogene TRBV3-2) combines with J gene TRBJ2-3; 8 bases are a match to TRBD2. Material for sequencing was blood buffy coat. CDR3 sequence: CASSQPLAVDTQYF. CDR3 DNA, as far as it was read: TGTGCCAGCAGCCAACCACTAGCGGTAGATACG.